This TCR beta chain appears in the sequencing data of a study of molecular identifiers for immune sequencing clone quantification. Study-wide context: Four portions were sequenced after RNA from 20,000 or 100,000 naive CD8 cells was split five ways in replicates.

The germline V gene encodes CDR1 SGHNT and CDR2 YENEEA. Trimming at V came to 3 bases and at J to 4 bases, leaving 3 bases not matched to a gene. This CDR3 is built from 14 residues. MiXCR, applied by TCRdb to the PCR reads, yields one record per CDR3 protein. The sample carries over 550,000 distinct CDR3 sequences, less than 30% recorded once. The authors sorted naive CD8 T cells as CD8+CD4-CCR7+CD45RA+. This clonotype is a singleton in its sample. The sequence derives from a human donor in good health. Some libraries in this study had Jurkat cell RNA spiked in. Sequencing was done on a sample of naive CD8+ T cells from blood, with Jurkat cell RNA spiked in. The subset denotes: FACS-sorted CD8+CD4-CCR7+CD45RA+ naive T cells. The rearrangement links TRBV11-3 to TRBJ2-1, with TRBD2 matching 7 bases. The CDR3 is CASSLGLNYNEQFF. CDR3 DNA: TGTGCCAGCAGCTTGGGACTAAATTACAATGAGCAGTTCTTC.